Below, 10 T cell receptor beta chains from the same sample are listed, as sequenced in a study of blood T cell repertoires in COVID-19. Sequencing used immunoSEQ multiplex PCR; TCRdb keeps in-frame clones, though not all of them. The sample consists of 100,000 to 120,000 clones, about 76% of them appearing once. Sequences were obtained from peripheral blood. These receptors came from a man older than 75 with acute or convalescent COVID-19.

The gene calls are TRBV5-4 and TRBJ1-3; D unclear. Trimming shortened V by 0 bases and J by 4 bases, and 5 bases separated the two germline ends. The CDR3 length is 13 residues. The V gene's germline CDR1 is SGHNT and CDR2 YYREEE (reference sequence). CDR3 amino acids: CASSLGGGNTIYF. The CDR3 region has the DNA TGTGCCAGCAGCTTGGGAGGGGGAAACACCATATATTTT.

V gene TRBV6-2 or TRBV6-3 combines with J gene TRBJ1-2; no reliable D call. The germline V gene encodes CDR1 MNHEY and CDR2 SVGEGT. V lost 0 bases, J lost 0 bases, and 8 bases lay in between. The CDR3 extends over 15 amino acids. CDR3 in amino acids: CASSYSLVTNYGYTF. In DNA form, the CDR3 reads TGTGCCAGCAGTTACTCCCTAGTGACTAACTATGGCTACACCTTC.

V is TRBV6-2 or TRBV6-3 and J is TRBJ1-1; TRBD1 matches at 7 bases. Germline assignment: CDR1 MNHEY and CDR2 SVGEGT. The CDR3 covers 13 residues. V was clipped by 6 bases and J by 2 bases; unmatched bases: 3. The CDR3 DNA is TGTGCCAGCAGCGGACAGGTAAACACTGAAGCTTTCTTT. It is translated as CASSGQVNTEAFF.

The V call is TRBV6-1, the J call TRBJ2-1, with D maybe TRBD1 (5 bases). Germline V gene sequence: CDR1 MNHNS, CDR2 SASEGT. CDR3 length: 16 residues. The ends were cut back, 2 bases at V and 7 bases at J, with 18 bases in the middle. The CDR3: CASSEPPWGMGNEQFF. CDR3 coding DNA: TGTGCCAGCAGTGAACCCCCGTGGGGCATGGGAAATGAGCAGTTCTTC.

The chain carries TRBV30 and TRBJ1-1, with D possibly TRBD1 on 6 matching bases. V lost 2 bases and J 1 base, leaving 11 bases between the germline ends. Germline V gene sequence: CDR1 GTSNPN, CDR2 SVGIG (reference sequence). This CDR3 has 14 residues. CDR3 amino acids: CAWSLRTANTEAFF. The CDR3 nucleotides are TGTGCCTGGAGTCTAAGGACAGCGAACACTGAAGCTTTCTTT.

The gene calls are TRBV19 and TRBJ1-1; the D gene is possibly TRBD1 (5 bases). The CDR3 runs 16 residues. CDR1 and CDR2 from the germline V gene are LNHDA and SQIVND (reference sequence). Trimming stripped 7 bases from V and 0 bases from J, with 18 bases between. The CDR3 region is CASKLQANSLNTEAFF. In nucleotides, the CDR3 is TGTGCCAGTAAATTACAGGCAAATTCGTTGAACACTGAAGCTTTCTTT.

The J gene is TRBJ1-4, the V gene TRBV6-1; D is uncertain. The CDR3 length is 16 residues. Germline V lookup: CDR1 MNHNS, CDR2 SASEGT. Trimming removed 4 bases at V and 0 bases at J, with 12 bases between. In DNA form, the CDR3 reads TGTGCCAGCAGTGTACCTGGGCGCCCAACTAATGAAAAACTGTTTTTT. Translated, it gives CASSVPGRPTNEKLFF.

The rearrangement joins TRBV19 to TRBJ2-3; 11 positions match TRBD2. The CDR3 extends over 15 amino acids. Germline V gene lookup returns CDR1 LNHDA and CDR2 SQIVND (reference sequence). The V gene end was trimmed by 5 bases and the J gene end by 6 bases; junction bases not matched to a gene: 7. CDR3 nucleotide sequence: TGTGCCAGTAGTGTTACGACTAGCGGGGTCGATACGCAGTATTTT. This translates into CASSVTTSGVDTQYF.

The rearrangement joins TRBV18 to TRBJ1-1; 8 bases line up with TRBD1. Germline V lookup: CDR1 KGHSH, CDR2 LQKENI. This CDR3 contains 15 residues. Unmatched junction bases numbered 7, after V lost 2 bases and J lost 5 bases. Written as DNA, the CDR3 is TGTGCCAGCTCACCAGAACAGGGGGTTCGGACTGAAGCTTTCTTT. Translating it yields CASSPEQGVRTEAFF. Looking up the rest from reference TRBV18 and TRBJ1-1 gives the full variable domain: NAGVMQNPRHLVRRRGQEARLRCSPMKGHSHVYWYRQLPEEGLKFMVYLQKENIIDESGMPKERFSAEFPKEGPSILRIQQVVRGDSAAYFCASSPEQGVRTEAFFGQGTRLTVV.

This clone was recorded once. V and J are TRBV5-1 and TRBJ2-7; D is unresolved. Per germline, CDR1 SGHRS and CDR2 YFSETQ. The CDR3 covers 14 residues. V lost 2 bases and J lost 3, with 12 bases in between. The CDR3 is CASSFLSGDYEQYF. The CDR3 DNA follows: TGCGCCAGCAGCTTTCTTTCAGGCGACTACGAGCAGTACTTC.